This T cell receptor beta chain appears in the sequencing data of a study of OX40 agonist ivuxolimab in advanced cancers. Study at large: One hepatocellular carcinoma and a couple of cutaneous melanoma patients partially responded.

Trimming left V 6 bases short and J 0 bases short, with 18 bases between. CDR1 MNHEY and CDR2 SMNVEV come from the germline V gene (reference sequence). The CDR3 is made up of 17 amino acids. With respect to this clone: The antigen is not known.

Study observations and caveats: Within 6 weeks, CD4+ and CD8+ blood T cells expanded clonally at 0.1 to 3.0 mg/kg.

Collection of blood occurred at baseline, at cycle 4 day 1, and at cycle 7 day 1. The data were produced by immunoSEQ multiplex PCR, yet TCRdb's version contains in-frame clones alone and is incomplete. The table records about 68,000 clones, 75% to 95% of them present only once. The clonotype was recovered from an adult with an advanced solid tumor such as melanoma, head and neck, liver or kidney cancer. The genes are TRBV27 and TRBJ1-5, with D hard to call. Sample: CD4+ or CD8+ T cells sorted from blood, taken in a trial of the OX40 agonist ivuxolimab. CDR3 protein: CASSISPTEYSNQPQHF. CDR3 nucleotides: TGTGCCAGCAGCATAAGTCCCACAGAATATAGCAATCAGCCCCAGCATTTT.